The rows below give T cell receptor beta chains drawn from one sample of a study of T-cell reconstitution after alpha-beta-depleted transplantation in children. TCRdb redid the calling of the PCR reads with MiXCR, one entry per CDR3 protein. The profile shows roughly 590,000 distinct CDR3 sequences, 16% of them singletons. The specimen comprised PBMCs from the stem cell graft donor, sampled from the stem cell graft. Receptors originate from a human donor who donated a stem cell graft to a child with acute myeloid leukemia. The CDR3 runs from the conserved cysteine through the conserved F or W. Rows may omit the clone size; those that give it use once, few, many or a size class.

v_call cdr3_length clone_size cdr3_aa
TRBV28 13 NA CASSLRLTYGYTF
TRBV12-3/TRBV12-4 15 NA CASSPPGRLTGELFF
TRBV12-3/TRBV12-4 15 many CASSLIRTVRETQYF
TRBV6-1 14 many CASRQGFGNQPQHF
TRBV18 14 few CASSPVPKNTEAFF
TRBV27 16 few CASSSGGSYSNQPQHF
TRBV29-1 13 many CSVLPDSVTEAFF
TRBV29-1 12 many CSVYTTGQPQHF
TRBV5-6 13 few CASSLEPPGELFF
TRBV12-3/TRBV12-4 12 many CASTPGGGELFF
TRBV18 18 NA CASSPSRGYSRGDSPLHF
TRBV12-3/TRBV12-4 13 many CASSSTGGETQYF
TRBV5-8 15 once CASSLVGNSYNEQFF
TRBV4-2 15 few CASSPGLESTDTQYF
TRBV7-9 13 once CASRSGDTYGYTF
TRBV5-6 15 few CASSTRTISTDTQYF
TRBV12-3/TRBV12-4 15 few CASSLGGLKPYEQYF
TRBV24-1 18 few CATSDFGQQGRGKETQYF
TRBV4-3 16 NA CASSQLTATSTDTQYF
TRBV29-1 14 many CSVSAGSEDEKLFF
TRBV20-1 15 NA CSARDRVEGYTEAFF
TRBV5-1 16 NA CASSLYGGGWTDTQYF
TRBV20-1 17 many CSARDRFMGRSFQALHF
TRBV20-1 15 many CSARRAVDSNQPQHF
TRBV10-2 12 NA CATGQGQGTQYF
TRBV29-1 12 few CSVEGSTYEQYF
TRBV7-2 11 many CASSGVETQYF
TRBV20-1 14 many CSLFPGQGNNEQFF
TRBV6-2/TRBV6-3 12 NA CASGAERSGYTF
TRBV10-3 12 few CAISSVGSPLHF
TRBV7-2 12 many CASGPVPDTQYF
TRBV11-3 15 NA CASSSGADSYNEQFF
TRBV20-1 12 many CSARAGEETQYF
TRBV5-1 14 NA CASSLVGGYQPQHF
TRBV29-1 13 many CSAEGVLNTEAFF
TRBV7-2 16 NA CASSLQGSYSGNTIYF
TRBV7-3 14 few CASSSTGNEDTQYF
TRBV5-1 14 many CASSLDRVGTEAFF
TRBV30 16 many CAWSGRTVGSDNEQFF
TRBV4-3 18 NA CASSQVVGGPGSYNEQFF
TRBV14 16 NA CASSLGGPVAKNIQYF
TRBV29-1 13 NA CSVRGKGNQPQHF
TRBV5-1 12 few CASRSGGNEQFF
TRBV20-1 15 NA CSAGQAGGSYNEQFF
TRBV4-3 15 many CASRRTGSSTDTQYF
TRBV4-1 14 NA CASSRTGSLQPQHF
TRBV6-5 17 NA CASSYSTGPNRDQPQHF
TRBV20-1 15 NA CCARGGSGGAGELFF
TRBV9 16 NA CASSVAIPGGENEQFF
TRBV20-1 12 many CSARGAGNTIYF
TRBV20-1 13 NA CSALGEPPFGYTF
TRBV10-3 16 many CAISESWGQGRTEAFF
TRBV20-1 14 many CSASGTAIGQPQHF